The clone carrying this T cell receptor beta chain was seen only a few times. RNA transcripts provided the source from which TCR beta CDR3 regions were amplified. HTBI primers were employed in a first-round RT-PCR of the TCR CDR3. Each CDR3 protein is one row after TCRdb ran MiXCR on the multiplex PCR reads. The sample shows approximately 510,000 distinct CDR3 sequences, less than 25% of them seen only once. The sample originates from a study of T cells in Graves' hyperthyroidism and ophthalmopathy. Overall study: Peripheral blood sampling occurred at initial diagnosis, before any treatment.

Patients showing uncontrolled infection, other autoimmune disease, pregnancy or lactation were ineligible. For the diagnoses, clinical symptoms, serum thyroxine and TRAb, thyroid ultrasound and orbital computed tomography were used. CDR3 size: 15 residues. Trimming removed 3 bases at V and 4 bases at J, with 14 bases between. The V gene is TRBV12-3 or TRBV12-4, the J gene TRBJ2-3; D is unclear. Source material: blood. This TCR came from a man between 18 and 35 years old with Graves' hyperthyroidism. The CDR3 here is CASSFDPTGSDTQYF. CDR3 DNA: TGTGCCAGCAGTTTCGACCCCACTGGATCAGATACGCAGTATTTT.